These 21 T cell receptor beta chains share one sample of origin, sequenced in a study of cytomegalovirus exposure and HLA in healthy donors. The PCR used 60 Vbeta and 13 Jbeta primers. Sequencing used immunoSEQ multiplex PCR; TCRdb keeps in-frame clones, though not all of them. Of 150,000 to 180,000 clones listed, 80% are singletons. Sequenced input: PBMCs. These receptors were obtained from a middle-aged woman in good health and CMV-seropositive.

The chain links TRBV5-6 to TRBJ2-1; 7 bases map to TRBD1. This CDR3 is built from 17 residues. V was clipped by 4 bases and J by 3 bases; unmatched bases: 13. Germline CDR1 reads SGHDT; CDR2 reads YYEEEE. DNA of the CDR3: TGTGCCAGCAGCCGTCCGGCCAGGGGGAAACTCTACAATGAGCAGTTCTTC. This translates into CASSRPARGKLYNEQFF.

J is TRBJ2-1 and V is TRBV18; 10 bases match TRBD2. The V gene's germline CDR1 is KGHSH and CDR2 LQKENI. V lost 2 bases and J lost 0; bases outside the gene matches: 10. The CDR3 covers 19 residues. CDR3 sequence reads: CASSPKSSSGSSSYNEQFF. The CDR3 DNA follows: TGTGCCAGCTCACCAAAAAGCTCTAGCGGGAGTAGCTCCTACAATGAGCAGTTCTTC.

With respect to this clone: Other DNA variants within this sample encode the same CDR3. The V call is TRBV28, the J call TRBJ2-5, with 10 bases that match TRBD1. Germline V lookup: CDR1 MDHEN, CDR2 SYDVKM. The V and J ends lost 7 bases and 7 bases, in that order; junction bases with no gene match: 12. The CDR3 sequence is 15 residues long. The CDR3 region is CASTQDRGKVGTQYF. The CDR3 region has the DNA TGTGCCAGCACGCAGGACAGGGGGAAGGTGGGGACCCAGTACTTC.

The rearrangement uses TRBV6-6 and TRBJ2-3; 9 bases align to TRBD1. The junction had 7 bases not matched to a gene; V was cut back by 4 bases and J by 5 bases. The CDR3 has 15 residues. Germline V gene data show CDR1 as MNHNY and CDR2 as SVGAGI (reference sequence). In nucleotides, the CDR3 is TGTGCCAGCAGTTTCCCGGGACAGGGTTTAGATACGCAGTATTTT. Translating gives CASSFPGQGLDTQYF.

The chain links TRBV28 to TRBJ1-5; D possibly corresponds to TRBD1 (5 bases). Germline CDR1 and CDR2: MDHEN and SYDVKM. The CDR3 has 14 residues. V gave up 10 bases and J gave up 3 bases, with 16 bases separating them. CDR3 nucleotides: TGTGCCACAAAGATGGGGGGGTTCAATCAGCCCCAGCATTTT. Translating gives CATKMGGFNQPQHF.

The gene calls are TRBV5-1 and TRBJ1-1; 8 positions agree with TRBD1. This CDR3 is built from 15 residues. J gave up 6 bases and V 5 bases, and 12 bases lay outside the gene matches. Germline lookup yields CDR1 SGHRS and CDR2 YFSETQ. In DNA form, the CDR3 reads TGCGCCAGCAGACGCGCGACAGGGGTCGTATCTGAAGCTTTCTTT. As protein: CASRRATGVVSEAFF.

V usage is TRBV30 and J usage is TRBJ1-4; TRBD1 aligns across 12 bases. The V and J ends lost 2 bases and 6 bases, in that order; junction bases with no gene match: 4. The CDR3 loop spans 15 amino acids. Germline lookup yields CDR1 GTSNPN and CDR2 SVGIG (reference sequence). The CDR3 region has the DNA TGTGCCTGGAGTCCCCGGGACAGGGGGCATGAAAAACTGTTTTTT. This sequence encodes CAWSPRDRGHEKLFF.

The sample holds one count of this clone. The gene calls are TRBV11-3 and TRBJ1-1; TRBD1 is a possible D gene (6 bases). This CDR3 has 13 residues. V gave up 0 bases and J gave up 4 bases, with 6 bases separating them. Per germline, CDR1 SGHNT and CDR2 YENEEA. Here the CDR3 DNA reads TGTGCCAGCAGCTTAGAAGGGGGCACTGAAGCTTTCTTT. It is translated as CASSLEGGTEAFF.

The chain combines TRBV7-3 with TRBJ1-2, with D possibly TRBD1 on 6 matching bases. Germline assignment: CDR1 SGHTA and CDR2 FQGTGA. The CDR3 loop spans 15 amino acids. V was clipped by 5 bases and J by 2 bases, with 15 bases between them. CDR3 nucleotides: TGTGCCAGCAGCCTACAGGGCGGCGCCAACTATGGCTACACCTTC. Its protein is CASSLQGGANYGYTF.

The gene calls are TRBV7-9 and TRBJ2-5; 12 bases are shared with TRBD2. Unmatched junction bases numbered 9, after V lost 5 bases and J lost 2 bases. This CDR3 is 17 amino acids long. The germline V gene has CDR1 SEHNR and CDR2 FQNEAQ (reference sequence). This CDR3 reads CASSITTGTSGQETQYF. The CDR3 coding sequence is TGTGCCAGCAGCATCACCACCGGGACTAGCGGGCAAGAGACCCAGTACTTC. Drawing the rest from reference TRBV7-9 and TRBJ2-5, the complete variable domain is DTGVSQNPRHKITKRGQNVTFRCDPISEHNRLYWYRQTLGQGPEFLTYFQNEAQLEKSRLLSDRFSAERPKGSFSTLEIQRTEQGDSAMYLCASSITTGTSGQETQYFGPGTRLLVL.

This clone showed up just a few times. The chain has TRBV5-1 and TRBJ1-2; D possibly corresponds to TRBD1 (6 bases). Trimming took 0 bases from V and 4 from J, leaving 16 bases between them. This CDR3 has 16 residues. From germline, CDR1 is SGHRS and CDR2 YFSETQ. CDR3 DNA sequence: TGCGCCAGCAGCTTGGGCCTACTACAGGGCAGCTATGGCTACACCTTC. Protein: CASSLGLLQGSYGYTF.

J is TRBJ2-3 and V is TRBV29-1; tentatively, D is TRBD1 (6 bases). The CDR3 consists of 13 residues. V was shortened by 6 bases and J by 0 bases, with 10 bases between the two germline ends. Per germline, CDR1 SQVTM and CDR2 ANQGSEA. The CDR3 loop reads CSVSDRSTDTQYF. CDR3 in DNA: TGCAGCGTGTCGGACAGAAGCACAGATACGCAGTATTTT.

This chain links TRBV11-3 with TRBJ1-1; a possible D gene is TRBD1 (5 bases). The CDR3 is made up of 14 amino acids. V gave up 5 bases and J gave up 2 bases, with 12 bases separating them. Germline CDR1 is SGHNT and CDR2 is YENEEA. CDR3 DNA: TGTGCCAGCAGCCCGCTGACAGCAAACACTGAAGCTTTCTTT. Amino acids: CASSPLTANTEAFF. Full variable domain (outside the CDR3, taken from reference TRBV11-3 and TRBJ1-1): EAGVVQSPRYKIIEKKQPVAFWCNPISGHNTLYWYLQNLGQGPELLIRYENEEAVDDSQLPKDRFSAERLKGVDSTLKIQPAELGDSAVYLCASSPLTANTEAFFGQGTRLTVV.

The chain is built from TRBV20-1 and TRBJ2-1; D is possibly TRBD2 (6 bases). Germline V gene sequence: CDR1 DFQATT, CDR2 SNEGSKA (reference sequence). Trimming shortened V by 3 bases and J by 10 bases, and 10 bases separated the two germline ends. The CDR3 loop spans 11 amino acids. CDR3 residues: CSASGRGEQFF. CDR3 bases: TGCAGTGCTAGCGGGAGAGGCGAGCAGTTCTTC.

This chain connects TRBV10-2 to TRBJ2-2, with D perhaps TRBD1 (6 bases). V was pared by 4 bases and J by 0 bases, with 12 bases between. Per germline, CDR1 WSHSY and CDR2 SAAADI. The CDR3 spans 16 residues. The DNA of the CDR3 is TGCGCCAGCAGTGGAACCGGGACACCGAACACCGGGGAGCTGTTTTTT. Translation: CASSGTGTPNTGELFF.

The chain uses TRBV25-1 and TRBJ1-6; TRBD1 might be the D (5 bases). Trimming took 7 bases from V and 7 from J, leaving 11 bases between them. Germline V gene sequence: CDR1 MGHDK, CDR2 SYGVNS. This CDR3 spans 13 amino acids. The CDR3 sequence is CASNSGGNSPLHF. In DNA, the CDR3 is TGTGCCAGCAACTCCGGGGGGAATTCACCCCTCCACTTT.

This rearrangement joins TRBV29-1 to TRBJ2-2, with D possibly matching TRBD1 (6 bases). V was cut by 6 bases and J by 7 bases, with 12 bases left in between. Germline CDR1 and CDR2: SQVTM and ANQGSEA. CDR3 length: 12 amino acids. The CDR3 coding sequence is TGCAGCGTAGCAGGGGTTGGCGGGGAGCTGTTTTTT. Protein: CSVAGVGGELFF.

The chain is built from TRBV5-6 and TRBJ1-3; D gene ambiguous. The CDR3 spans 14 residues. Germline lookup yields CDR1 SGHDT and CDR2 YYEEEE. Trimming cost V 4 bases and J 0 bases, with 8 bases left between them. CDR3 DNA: TGTGCCAGCAGCCGACTGAGCTCTGGAAACACCATATATTTT. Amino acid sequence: CASSRLSSGNTIYF.

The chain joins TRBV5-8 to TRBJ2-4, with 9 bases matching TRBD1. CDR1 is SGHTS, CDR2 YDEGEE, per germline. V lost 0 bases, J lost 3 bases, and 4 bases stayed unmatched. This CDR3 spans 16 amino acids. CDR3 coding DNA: TGTGCCAGCAGCTTGGGGGACAGGGCCCGCAAAAACATTCAGTACTTC. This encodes CASSLGDRARKNIQYF.

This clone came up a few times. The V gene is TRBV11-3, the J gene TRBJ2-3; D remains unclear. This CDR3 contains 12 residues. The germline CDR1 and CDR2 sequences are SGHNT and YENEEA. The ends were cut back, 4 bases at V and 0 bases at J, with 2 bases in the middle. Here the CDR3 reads CASSSSTDTQYF. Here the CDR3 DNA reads TGTGCCAGCAGCTCGAGCACAGATACGCAGTATTTT.

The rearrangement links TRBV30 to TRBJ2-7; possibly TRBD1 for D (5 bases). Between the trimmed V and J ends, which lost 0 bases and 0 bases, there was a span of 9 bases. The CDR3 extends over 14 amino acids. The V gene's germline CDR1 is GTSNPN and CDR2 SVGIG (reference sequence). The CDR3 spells CAWSVHRSSYEQYF. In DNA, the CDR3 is TGTGCCTGGAGTGTACACAGGTCCTCCTACGAGCAGTACTTC.